This TCR beta chain was found in a study of blood T cell repertoires in COVID-19. Study as a whole: Sites in the United States, Italy and Spain provided acute and convalescent COVID-19 samples.

V gave up 6 bases and J gave up 0 bases, with 14 bases separating them. The CDR3 is 16 residues long. Germline V gene sequence: CDR1 LGHDT, CDR2 YNNKEL (reference sequence). In the source study's methods: Estimates of nucleated cell counts were drawn from the amplification of reference gene primers. Clones were sequenced by immunoSEQ multiplex PCR, and TCRdb holds only the in-frame ones, with some missing. V, J and clone size are those of that table, while D and trimming were read from the DNA. The sample includes under 300,000 clones, 86% of them seen just once. The chain has TRBV3-1 (or the pseudogene TRBV3-2) and TRBJ2-2, with D possibly matching TRBD1 (5 bases). The specimen sequenced was peripheral blood. The receptor was derived from an elderly man with acute or convalescent COVID-19. The DNA of the CDR3 is TGTGCCAGCAGACCTCGCGTGACAGCGAACACCGGGGAGCTGTTTTTT. The encoded protein is CASRPRVTANTGELFF.